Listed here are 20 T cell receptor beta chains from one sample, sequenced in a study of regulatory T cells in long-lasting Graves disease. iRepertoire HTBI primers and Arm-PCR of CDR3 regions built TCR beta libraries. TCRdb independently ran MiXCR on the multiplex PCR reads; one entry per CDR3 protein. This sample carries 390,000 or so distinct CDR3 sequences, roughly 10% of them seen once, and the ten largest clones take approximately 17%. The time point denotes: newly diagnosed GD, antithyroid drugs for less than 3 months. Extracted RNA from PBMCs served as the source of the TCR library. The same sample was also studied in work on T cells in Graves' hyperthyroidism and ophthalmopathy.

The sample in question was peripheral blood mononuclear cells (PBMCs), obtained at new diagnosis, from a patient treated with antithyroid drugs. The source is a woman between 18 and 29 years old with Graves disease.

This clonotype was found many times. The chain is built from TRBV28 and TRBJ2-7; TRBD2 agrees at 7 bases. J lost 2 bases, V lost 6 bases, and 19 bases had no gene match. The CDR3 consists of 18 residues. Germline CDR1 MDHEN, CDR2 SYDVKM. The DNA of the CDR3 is TGTGCCAGCAGACCGGAGTGGGGGGGGAGCGGGCCGACCTACGAGCAGTACTTC. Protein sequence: CASRPEWGGSGPTYEQYF. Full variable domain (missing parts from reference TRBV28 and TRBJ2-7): DVKVTQSSRYLVKRTGEKVFLECVQDMDHENMFWYRQDPGLGLRLIYFSYDVKMKEKGDIPEGYSVSREKKERFSLILESASTNQTSMYLCASRPEWGGSGPTYEQYFGPGTRLTVT.

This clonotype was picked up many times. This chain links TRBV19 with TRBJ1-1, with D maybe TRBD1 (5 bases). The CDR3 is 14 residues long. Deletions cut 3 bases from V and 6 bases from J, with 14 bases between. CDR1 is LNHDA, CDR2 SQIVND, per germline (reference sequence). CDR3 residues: CASSIRDGSAEAFF. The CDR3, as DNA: TGTGCCAGTAGTATCAGGGATGGTAGCGCTGAAGCTTTCTTT. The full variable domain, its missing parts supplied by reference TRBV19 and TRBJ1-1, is DGGITQSPKYLFRKEGQNVTLSCEQNLNHDAMYWYRQDPGQGLRLIYYSQIVNDFQKGDIAEGYSVSREKKESFPLTVTSAQKNPTAFYLCASSIRDGSAEAFFGQGTRLTVV.

CDR3 sequence: CASSSLYNYGYTF. DNA of the CDR3: TGTGCCAGCAGCTCTTTGTATAACTATGGCTACACCTTC. The chain couples TRBV7-9 to TRBJ1-2; D not resolved. CDR3 length: 13 residues. With 4 bases removed from V and 1 base from J, the gap between germline ends came to 7 bases. Germline CDR1 reads SEHNR; CDR2 reads FQNEAQ (reference sequence).

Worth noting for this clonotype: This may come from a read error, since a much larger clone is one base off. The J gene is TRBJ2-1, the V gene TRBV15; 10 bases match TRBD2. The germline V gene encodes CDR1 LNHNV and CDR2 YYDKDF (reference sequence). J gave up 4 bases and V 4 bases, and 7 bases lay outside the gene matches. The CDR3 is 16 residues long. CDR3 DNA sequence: TGTGCCACCAGCACAACCGGGACTAGCGCATACAATGAGCAGTTCTTC. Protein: CATSTTGTSAYNEQFF.

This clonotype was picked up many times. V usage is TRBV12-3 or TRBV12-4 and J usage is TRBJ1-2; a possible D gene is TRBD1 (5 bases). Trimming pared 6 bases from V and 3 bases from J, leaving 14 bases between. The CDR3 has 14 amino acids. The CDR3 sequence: CASSPRGVYYGYTF. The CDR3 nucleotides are TGTGCCAGCAGCCCTAGGGGCGTCTACTATGGCTACACCTTC.

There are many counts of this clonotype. CDR3 sequence (DNA): TGTGCCAGCAGCGTAGTCCCGGGTTCGAAAGATACGCAGTATTTT. It yields the protein CASSVVPGSKDTQYF. The chain combines TRBV9 with TRBJ2-3; D is uncertain. The CDR3 spans 15 residues. The ends were cut back, 0 bases at V and 5 bases at J, with 13 bases in the middle. Germline V gene sequence: CDR1 SGDLS, CDR2 YYNGEE.

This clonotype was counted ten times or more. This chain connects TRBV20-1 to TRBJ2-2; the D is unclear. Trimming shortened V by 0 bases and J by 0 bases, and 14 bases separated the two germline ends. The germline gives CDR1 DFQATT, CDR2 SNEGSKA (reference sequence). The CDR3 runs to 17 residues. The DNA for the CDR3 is TGCAGTGCTAGAGATCAGGAACAGTTGACGAACACCGGGGAGCTGTTTTTT. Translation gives CSARDQEQLTNTGELFF.

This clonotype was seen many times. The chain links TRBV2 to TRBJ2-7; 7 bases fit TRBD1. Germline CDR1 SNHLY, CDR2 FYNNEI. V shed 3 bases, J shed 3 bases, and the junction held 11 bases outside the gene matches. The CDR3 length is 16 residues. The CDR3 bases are TGTGCCAGCAGTGATGGTAGGAGACAGGGTTACTACGAGCAGTACTTC. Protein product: CASSDGRRQGYYEQYF.

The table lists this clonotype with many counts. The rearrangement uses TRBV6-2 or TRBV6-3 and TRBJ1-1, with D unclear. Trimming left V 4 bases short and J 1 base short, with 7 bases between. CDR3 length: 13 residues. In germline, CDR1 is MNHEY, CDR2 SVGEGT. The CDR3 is CASSSQENTEAFF. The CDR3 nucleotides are TGTGCCAGCAGTTCCCAAGAGAACACTGAAGCTTTCTTT.

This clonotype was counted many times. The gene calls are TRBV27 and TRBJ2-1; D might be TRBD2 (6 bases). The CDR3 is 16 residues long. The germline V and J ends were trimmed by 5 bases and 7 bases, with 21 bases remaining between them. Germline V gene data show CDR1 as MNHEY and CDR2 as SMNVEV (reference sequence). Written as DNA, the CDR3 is TGTGCCAGCAGTCGGCGGGACTCATCCCGGGGGAATGAGCAGTTCTTC. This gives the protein CASSRRDSSRGNEQFF.

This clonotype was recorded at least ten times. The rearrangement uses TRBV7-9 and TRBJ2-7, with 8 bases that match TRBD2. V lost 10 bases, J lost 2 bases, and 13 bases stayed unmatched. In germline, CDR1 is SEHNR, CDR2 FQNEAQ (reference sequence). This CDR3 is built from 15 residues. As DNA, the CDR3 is TGTGCCACCCTTTCGGCGGGGGGCACCACCTACGAGCAGTACTTC. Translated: CATLSAGGTTYEQYF.

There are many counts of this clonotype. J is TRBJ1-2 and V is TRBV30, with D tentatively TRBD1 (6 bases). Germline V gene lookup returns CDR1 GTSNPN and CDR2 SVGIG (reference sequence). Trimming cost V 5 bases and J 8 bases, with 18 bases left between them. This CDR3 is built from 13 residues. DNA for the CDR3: TGTGCCTGGGGATCTACAGGGTCTGAGGGCTACACCTTC. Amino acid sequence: CAWGSTGSEGYTF.

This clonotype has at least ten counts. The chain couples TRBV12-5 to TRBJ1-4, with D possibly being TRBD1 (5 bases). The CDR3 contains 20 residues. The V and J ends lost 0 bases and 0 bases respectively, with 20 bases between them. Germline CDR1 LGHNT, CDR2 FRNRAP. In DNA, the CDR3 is TGTGCTAGTGGTTTGGTACGGATGGGGACGGTAGTTTCAACTAATGAAAAACTGTTTTTT. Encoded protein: CASGLVRMGTVVSTNEKLFF.

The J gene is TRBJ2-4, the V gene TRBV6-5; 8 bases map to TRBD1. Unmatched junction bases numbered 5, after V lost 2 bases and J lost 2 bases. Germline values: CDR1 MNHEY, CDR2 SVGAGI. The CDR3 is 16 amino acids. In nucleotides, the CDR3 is TGTGCCAGCAGTTACGCAGGGGGCTTGTCCAAAAACATTCAGTACTTC. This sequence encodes CASSYAGGLSKNIQYF.

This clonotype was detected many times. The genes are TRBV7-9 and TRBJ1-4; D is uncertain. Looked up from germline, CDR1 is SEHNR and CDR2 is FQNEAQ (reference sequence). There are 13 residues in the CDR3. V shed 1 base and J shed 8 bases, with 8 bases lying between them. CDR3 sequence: CASSLVGSEKLFF. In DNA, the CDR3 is TGTGCCAGCAGCTTAGTCGGTTCGGAAAAACTGTTTTTT. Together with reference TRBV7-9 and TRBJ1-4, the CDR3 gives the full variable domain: DTGVSQNPRHKITKRGQNVTFRCDPISEHNRLYWYRQTLGQGPEFLTYFQNEAQLEKSRLLSDRFSAERPKGSFSTLEIQRTEQGDSAMYLCASSLVGSEKLFFGSGTQLSVL.

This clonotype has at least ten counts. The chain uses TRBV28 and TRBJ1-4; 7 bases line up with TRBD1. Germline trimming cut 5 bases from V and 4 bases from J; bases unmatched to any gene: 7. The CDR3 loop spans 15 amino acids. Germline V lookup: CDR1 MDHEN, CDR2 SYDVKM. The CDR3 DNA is TGTGCCAGCAGTCCAGGGACAGCTGATAATGAAAAACTGTTTTTT. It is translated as CASSPGTADNEKLFF.

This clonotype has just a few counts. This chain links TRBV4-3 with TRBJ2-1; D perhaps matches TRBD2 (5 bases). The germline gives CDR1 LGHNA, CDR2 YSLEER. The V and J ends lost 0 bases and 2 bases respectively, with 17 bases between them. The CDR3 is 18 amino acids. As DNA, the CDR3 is TGCGCCAGCAGCCAAGATAGGTTCGGGGTAACGACCTACAATGAGCAGTTCTTC. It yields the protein CASSQDRFGVTTYNEQFF.

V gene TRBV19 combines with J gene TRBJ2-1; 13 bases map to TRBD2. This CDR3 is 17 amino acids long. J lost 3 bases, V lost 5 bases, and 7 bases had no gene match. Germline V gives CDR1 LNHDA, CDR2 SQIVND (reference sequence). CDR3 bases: TGTGCCAGTAGTGTGACTAGCGGGGGGAGGCTCTACAATGAGCAGTTCTTC. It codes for CASSVTSGGRLYNEQFF.

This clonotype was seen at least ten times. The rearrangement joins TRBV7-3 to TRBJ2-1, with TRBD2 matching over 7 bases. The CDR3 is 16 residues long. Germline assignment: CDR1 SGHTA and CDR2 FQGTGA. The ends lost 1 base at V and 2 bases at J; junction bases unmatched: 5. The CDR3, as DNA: TGTGCCAGCAGCTTAATCGGGCTAGCGGCCTACAATGAGCAGTTCTTC. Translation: CASSLIGLAAYNEQFF.

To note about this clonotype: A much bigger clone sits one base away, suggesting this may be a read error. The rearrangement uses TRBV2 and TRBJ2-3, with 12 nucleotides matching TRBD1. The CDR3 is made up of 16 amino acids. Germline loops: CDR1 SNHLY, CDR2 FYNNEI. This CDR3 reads CACSKGTGGYTDTQYF. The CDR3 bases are TGTGCCTGCAGTAAGGGGACAGGGGGCTACACAGATACGCAGTATTTT.